This T cell receptor (beta chain) was observed in a study of type 1 regulatory T cells. Study background: An in vitro protocol generated T-allo10, a Tr1-enriched, alloantigen-specific CD4 T cell product.

This clonotype came up a few times. TCRdb processed the reads anew with MiXCR; each CDR3 protein has one entry. This table holds some 90,000 distinct CDR3 sequences, 25% to 40% found once. Trimming left V 2 bases short and J 0 bases short, with 17 bases between. From germline, CDR1 is MNHNY and CDR2 SVGAGI (reference sequence). The CDR3 runs 17 residues. Material: CD4+ T cells, either the whole sample or a sorted fraction (not recorded which). This receptor was identified in a human donor in good health. The V call is TRBV6-6, the J call TRBJ2-7, with D tentatively TRBD1 (5 bases). The CDR3 DNA is TGTGCCAGCAGTTACCTCCGGGCTGGCGACAGCTCCTACGAGCAGTACTTC. This sequence encodes CASSYLRAGDSSYEQYF.